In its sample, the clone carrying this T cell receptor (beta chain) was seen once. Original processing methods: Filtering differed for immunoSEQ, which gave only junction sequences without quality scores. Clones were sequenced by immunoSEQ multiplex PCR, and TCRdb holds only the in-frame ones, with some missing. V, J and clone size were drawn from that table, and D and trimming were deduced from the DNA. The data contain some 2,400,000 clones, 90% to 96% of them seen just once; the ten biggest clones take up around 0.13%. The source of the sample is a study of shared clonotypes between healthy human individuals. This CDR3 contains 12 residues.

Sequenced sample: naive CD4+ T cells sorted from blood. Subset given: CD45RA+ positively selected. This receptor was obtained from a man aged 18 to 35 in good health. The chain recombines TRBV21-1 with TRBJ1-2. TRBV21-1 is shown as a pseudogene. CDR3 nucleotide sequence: TGTGCCAGCACCAGACAGGAGGGAGGCTACACCTTC. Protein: CASTRQEGGYTF.